Presented here are 8 T cell receptor beta chains from one specimen sequenced in a study of shared clonotypes between healthy human individuals. Clones were read by immunoSEQ multiplex PCR, and TCRdb kept only the in-frame ones, dropping some. The data contain hundreds of thousands of clones, 70% to 80% of them seen just once; the ten biggest clones take up 12%. What was sequenced was PBMCs. These TCRs come from a woman in her forties in good health. Some clones in this sample may be carry-over from other donors' samples.

As concerns this clone: A far larger clone is one base from this, pointing to a likely read error. The chain links TRBV5-7 to TRBJ1-2, with D maybe TRBD1 (5 bases). TRBV5-7 carries the ORF label, with uncertain function. CDR3 length equals 15 residues. In DNA form, the CDR3 reads TGTGCCAGCAGCTTGGAAGGGACTGTGGGATATGTCTACACCTTC. It specifies CASSLEGTVGYVYTF.

V gene TRBV6-6 combines with J gene TRBJ2-1; 13 bases line up with TRBD2. The CDR3 loop spans 15 amino acids. CDR1 is MNHNY and CDR2 is SVGAGI in the germline V gene (reference sequence). Trimming removed 6 bases from V and 8 bases from J; junction bases left unmatched: 7. The DNA for the CDR3 is TGTGCCAGCAGCCCGGGACTAGCGGGAAAGTATGAGCAGTTCTTC. It translates to CASSPGLAGKYEQFF.

This rearrangement joins TRBV4-1 to TRBJ2-5; 8 bases agree with TRBD2. Trimming took 0 bases from V and 1 from J; bases not matched to a gene: 10. The CDR3 sequence is 18 residues long. CDR1 is MGHRA and CDR2 is YSYEKL in the germline V gene. The CDR3 loop reads CASSQDRGGSGTQETQYF. The DNA of the CDR3 is TGCGCCAGCAGCCAAGATCGGGGTGGTAGCGGGACCCAAGAGACCCAGTACTTC.

The CDR3 bases are TGCGCCAGCAGCCCTATGACAGGGCTAACCTCCTACGAGCAGTACTTC. It specifies CASSPMTGLTSYEQYF. The rearrangement uses TRBV5-1 and TRBJ2-7; 7 nucleotides match TRBD1. With V trimmed by 4 bases and J by 0 bases, 10 bases remained unmatched. There are 16 residues in the CDR3. The germline V gene has CDR1 SGHRS and CDR2 YFSETQ.

This clone was seen more than once but under ten times. This rearrangement joins TRBV7-8 to TRBJ2-5; no clear D gene. Germline lookup yields CDR1 SGHVS and CDR2 FQNEAQ. Between the trimmed V and J ends, which lost 4 bases and 5 bases, there was a span of 11 bases. The CDR3 loop spans 13 amino acids. The CDR3 DNA is TGTGCCAGCAGCTCGGAGTTGGGGGAGACCCAGTACTTC. The encoded protein is CASSSELGETQYF. The variable domain in full, completed from reference TRBV7-8 and TRBJ2-5, reads GAGVSQSPRYKVAKRGQDVALRCDPISGHVSLFWYQQALGQGPEFLTYFQNEAQLDKSGLPSDRFFAERPEGSVSTLKIQRTQQEDSAVYLCASSSELGETQYFGPGTRLLVL.

Turning to this clone: This likely traces to a read error, being one base from a far larger clone. J is TRBJ1-6 and V is TRBV30, with TRBD1 as a possible D gene (5 bases). There are 14 residues in the CDR3. Looked up from germline, CDR1 is GTSNPN and CDR2 is SVGIG (reference sequence). The V and J ends lost 0 bases and 11 bases respectively, with 14 bases between them. In DNA, the CDR3 is TGTGCCTGGAGTGTACATGGGGGGGATCCACCCCTCCACTTT. Protein: CAWSVHGGDPPLHF.

The rearrangement links TRBV5-1 to TRBJ2-7; D is possibly TRBD1 (6 bases). The germline V gene encodes CDR1 SGHRS and CDR2 YFSETQ. V lost 4 bases and J 2 bases, leaving 10 bases between the germline ends. The CDR3 covers 13 residues. CDR3 in DNA: TGCGCCAGCAGCCGCGGACAGACCTACGAGCAGTACTTC. This codes for CASSRGQTYEQYF.

This clone was recorded only once. The rearrangement joins TRBV4-1 to TRBJ2-1; 8 positions match TRBD2. The CDR3 covers 12 residues. The germline V gene has CDR1 MGHRA and CDR2 YSYEKL. The ends lost 4 bases at V and 10 bases at J; junction bases unmatched: 3. DNA for the CDR3: TGCGCCAGCAGCCTCTTAGCGGGGGAGCAGTTCTTC. Amino acids: CASSLLAGEQFF.